Listed here is a single TCR beta chain. In this sample, this clone turned up once. The specificity of this receptor is unknown. There are no base qualities to consult, and no much larger clone falls within one base. This record belongs to a study of blood T cell repertoires in COVID-19 (dated by TCRdb to the early 2020s). General notes on the study: Samples from collaborators originated in the United States, Italy and Spain and spanned both the acute and convalescent phases of COVID-19. The samples were drawn from two sources: the first 160 participants of the ongoing ImmuneRACE study, and 1,254 subjects contributed by 6 global collaborators. The repertoires were released in a freely available public database intended as a resource for research on the immune response to SARS-CoV-2. A de-identified subject ID, COVID-19 status, age in years and sex were almost always included in the sample metadata. Subjects who had been exposed to COVID-19, were actively infected with it, or had recovered from it provided the deeply sampled blood TCRbeta repertoires that made up the dataset. The material from the prospective study consisted of cDNA or gDNA derived from T cells, B-cell-depleted T cells, or PBMCs. Where HLA class I and class II types were available, the types were taken from metadata supplied by the sample provider, not from assay-based typing. What the study reported, not specific to this receptor: Clinical and demographic metadata were provided uncurated, with the amount varying by source and participant.

The immunoSEQ Assay, a bias-controlled multiplex PCR, was used to amplify TCRbeta CDR3 regions from genomic DNA. As for the original processing: Nucleated cell counts per sample were estimated from amplification of reference gene primers within the assay. Sequence reads were collapsed and filtered to measure the absolute abundance of every unique TCRbeta CDR3 rearrangement. Productive Simpson clonality was computed per sample as the square root of Simpson's diversity index over productive rearrangements. Not all clones reach the TCRdb copy of this immuneACCESS table, which keeps in-frame sequences only. Checked studies attribute under half of the gap to unresolved V genes and leave the rest unexplained. The DNA gave D and trimming, while V, J and clone size come from that table. Recorded for this sample are roughly 670,000 clones; 90% of them occurred a single time. The ten largest make up approximately 0.3% of the sample.

The CDR3 runs 14 amino acids, cysteine and phenylalanine included. Only CDR3 DNA is held: 42 bases, read in frame from base 1. CDR1 is given as SGHVS and CDR2 as FQNEAQ, both from the germline V gene. For this chain, trimming is 5 bases at the V end and 8 bases at the J end, and the number of junction bases without a gene match is 10. The collaborating institutions used their own protocols to collect whole blood in K2EDTA tubes. For TCRbeta analysis, collaborators shipped samples in one of three forms: frozen whole blood, isolated PBMCs, or DNA extracted from either of those sample types. This sequence originates from a woman under 30 with acute or convalescent COVID-19. Sequenced: peripheral blood. This chain joins TRBV7-8 to TRBJ1-2; the junction holds 8 bases that match TRBD1. The sequence in DNA is TGTGCCAGCAGCCCCCCAGGGGGCCAGGAAGGCTACACCTTC. Protein translation: CASSPPGGQEGYTF.